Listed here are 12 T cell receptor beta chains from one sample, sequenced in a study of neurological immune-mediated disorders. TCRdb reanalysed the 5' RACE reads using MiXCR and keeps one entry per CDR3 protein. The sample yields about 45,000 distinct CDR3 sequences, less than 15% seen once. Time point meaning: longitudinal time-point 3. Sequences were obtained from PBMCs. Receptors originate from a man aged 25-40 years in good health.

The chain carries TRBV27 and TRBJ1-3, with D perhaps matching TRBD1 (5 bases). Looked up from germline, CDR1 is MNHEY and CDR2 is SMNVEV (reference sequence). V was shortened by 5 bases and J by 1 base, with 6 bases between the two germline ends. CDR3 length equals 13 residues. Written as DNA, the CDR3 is TGTGCCAGCAGTGGGGGTTCTGGAAACACCATATATTTT. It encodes CASSGGSGNTIYF.

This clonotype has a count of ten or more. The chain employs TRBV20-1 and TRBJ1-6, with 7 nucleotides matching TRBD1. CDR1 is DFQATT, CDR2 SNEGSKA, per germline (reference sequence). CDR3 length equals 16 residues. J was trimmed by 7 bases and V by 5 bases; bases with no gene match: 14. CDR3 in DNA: TGCAGTGCTCCCAAGGGGGCGACCCTTGGGAATTCACCCCTCCACTTT. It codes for CSAPKGATLGNSPLHF.

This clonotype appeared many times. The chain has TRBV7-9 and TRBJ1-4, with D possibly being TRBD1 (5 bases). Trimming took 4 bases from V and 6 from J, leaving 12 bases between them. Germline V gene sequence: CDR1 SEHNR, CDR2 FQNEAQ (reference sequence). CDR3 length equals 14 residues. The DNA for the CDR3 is TGTGCCAGCAGCTCGCGGGGCCCTGATGAAAAACTGTTTTTT. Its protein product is CASSSRGPDEKLFF.

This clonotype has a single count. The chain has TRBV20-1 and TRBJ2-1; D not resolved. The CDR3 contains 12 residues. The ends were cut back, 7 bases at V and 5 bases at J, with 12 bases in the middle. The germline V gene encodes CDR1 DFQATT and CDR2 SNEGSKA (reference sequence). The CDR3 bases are TGCAGTGTGGCTTCGTCGGACAATGAGCAGTTCTTC. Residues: CSVASSDNEQFF.

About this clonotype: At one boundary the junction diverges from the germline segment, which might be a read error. The CDR3 sequence: CASGRSPGQETEYF. For the CDR3, the DNA is TGCGCCAGCGGCCGTTCGCCTGGCCAAGAGACCGAGTACTTC. V usage is TRBV5-1 and J usage is TRBJ2-5; D uncertain. Germline V gene lookup returns CDR1 SGHRS and CDR2 YFSETQ. The CDR3 length is 14 residues. Full variable domain (remainder filled in from reference TRBV5-1 and TRBJ2-5): KAGVTQTPRYLIKTRGQQVTLSCSPISGHRSVSWYQQTPGQGLQFLFEYFSETQRNKGNFPGRFSGRQFSNSRSEMNVSTLELGDSALYLCASGRSPGQETEYFGPGTRLLVL.

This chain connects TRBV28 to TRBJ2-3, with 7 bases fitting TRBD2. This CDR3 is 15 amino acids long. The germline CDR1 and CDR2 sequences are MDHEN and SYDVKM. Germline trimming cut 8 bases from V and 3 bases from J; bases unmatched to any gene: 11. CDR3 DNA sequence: TGTGCCAGCCAGTACGCGGGAGCGTGGACAGATACGCAGTATTTT. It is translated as CASQYAGAWTDTQYF.

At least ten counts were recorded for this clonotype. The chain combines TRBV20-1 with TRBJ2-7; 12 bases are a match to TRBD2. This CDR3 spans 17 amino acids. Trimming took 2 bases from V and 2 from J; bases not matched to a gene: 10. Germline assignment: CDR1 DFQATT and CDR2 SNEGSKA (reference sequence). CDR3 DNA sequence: TGCAGTGCTAGACCGGGACTAGCGGGCTTATTGCCCTACGAGCAGTACTTC. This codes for CSARPGLAGLLPYEQYF.

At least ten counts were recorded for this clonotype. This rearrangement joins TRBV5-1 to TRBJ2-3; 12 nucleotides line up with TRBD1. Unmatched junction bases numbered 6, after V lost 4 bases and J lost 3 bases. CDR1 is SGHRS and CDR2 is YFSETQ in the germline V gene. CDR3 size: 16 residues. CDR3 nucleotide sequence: TGCGCCAGCAGCGGCGGGACAGGGGGCCCAACAGATACGCAGTATTTT. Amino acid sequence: CASSGGTGGPTDTQYF.

CDR3 DNA sequence: TGCAGCTTTAAGAGGGGACAGGGGGCCTACGAGCAGTACTTC. This codes for CSFKRGQGAYEQYF. V usage is TRBV29-1 and J usage is TRBJ2-7, with 11 bases aligning to TRBD1. V lost 8 bases and J lost 2; bases outside the gene matches: 8. This CDR3 contains 14 residues. Germline V CDR1 and CDR2: SQVTM, ANQGSEA.

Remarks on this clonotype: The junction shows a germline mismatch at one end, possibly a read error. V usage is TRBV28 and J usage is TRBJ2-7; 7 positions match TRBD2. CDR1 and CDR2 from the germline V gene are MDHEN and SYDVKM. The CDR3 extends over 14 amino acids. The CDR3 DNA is TGTGCCAGTAGTTTTGCAGCGGGAAGCTACGAGCAGTACTTC. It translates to CASSFAAGSYEQYF.

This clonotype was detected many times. This chain's CDR3 is CATSRDLAVIAKNIQYF. The CDR3 bases are TGTGCCACCAGCAGAGATTTGGCGGTGATAGCCAAAAACATTCAGTACTTC. The V and J genes are TRBV15 and TRBJ2-4; no definite D call. V gave up 0 bases and J gave up 0 bases, with 12 bases separating them. The CDR3 loop spans 17 amino acids. Germline lookup yields CDR1 LNHNV and CDR2 YYDKDF (reference sequence).

This CDR3 reads CASSYVWTGGSGYGYTF. CDR3 DNA: TGTGCCAGCAGTTACGTCTGGACAGGGGGGTCCGGCTATGGCTACACCTTC. The chain joins TRBV6-5 to TRBJ1-2, with 10 bases matching TRBD1. Germline trimming cut 2 bases from V and 4 bases from J; bases unmatched to any gene: 10. Germline assignment: CDR1 MNHEY and CDR2 SVGAGI. The CDR3 is 17 residues long.